This T cell receptor (beta chain) was profiled in a study of cytomegalovirus exposure and HLA in healthy donors. Study-wide results and limits: Subsequent analysis revealed that first-cohort TCR clusters tended to co-occur in the approximately 120 validation repertoires. Diagnosis of cytomegalovirus status made by the classifier reportedly showed high specificity and sensitivity.

The germline gives CDR1 MNHEY, CDR2 SMNVEV (reference sequence). Trimming pared 7 bases from V and 7 bases from J, leaving 20 bases between. CDR3 length: 14 residues. Data came from immunoSEQ multiplex PCR; TCRdb stores just in-frame clones and leaves some out. Here the sample spans over 45,000 clones, about 88% being singletons. Points on this clone: Its antigen is currently unknown.

Sequencing used PBMCs. The TCR sequence derives from a young man in good health and CMV-seronegative. The chain couples TRBV27 to TRBJ2-7, with TRBD1 as a possible D gene (6 bases). CDR3 DNA sequence: TGTGCCAGCATTCTCCCGGGACCCAGGGGAGAGCAGTACTTC. Translation gives CASILPGPRGEQYF.